This TCR beta chain was identified in a study of brain T cells in children with intractable seizures. The study's findings and limits: Clones missing pre-surgery may reflect undersampling of that blood sample.

Using immunoSEQ multiplex PCR, the repertoire was profiled, and TCRdb retains in-frame clones only, with some absent. The data show under 400,000 clones, with over 85% seen just once and 4.5% to 7% held by the top ten. Stated time point: blood from clinic visit 5 months post-surgery; TSC patient then seizure free. Sequencing was limited to surgery cases with top T cell transcript signatures in brain tissue. On this clone: Its antigen remains unknown.

The TCR comes from a boy under two years old with tuberous sclerosis and intractable seizures. The specimen was peripheral blood, collected less than 6 months after surgery.

CDR3 in amino acids: CASSLVGLAGYNEQFF. CDR3 sequence (DNA): TGTGCCAGCAGCTTAGTAGGACTAGCGGGATACAATGAGCAGTTCTTC. This chain connects TRBV11-2 to TRBJ2-1, with 12 bases lining up with TRBD2. The CDR3 spans 16 residues. The J segment lost 4 bases and the V segment lost 1 base, leaving 2 bases of the junction unmatched. Germline CDR1 is SGHAT and CDR2 is FQNNGV.